Listed below are T cell receptor beta chains from one sample, sequenced in a study of control samples from healthy donors and cancer patients. The table came from immunoSEQ multiplex PCR; TCRdb's copy has only in-frame clones and leaves some out. The sample holds roughly 170,000 clones; 93% are singletons and the top ten take approximately 4%. Sequencing was done on a sample of blood. These receptors were collected from a woman aged 55-69 years in good health. Both conserved end residues are trimmed from each CDR3. Fields, in order: V gene, J gene, clone size, CDR3 protein. Expanded clones get a size class; other rows say once, few or many, or leave the size out.

>TRBV6-2/TRBV6-3|TRBJ2-5|.
ASSKGAGVWETQY
>TRBV7-3|TRBJ1-1|.
ASSLVGTPGSNTEAF
>TRBV18|TRBJ1-2|.
ASSPVGTGGFEYGYT
>TRBV7-2|TRBJ1-2|once
ASSLGFSGRGGLSYGYT
>TRBV6-6|TRBJ1-1|.
ASSYGARSGAEAF
>TRBV5-1|TRBJ2-7|.
ASSRGTGKVVEQY
>TRBV7-8|TRBJ1-2|once
ASSLLDRGYGYT
>TRBV19|TRBJ2-4|.
ASTPLSGNIQY
>TRBV3-1/TRBV3-2|TRBJ1-4|.
ASSRSTGVDEKLF
>TRBV5-4|TRBJ1-2|once
ASSQRQGAFGYT
>TRBV14|TRBJ2-1|.
ASSQDRAIRGHEQF
>TRBV7-2|TRBJ1-1|.
ASSFMREYTEAF